Below are 20 T cell receptor beta chains sequenced from a single sample in a study of OX40 agonist ivuxolimab in advanced cancers. TCRdb's table, derived via immunoSEQ multiplex PCR, lists solely in-frame clones and lacks some. The sample records about 40,000 clones, more than 80% being singletons. The sample in question was CD4+ or CD8+ T cells sorted from blood, obtained in a trial of the OX40 agonist ivuxolimab. All receptors come from an adult with an advanced solid tumor such as melanoma, head and neck, liver or kidney cancer.

The V and J genes are TRBV6-6 and TRBJ1-2, with D possibly TRBD1 on 6 matching bases. The CDR3 loop spans 14 amino acids. Trimming removed 4 bases at V and 3 bases at J, with 12 bases between. The germline CDR1 and CDR2 sequences are MNHNY and SVGAGI (reference sequence). CDR3: CASSSTGWDYGYTF. The DNA for the CDR3 is TGTGCCAGCAGTTCGACAGGATGGGACTATGGCTACACCTTC.

The genes are TRBV5-1 and TRBJ1-5, with 9 nucleotides matching TRBD1. The CDR3 runs 14 residues. In germline, CDR1 is SGHRS, CDR2 YFSETQ. V lost 4 bases to trimming and J lost 6 bases; unmatched junction nucleotides: 5. For the CDR3, the DNA is TGCGCCAGCAGCACAACAGGGGGCCTTCAGCCCCAGCATTTT. This encodes CASSTTGGLQPQHF.

The V gene is TRBV13, the J gene TRBJ2-7; the D gene is possibly TRBD2 (7 bases). This CDR3 is built from 14 residues. The V gene's germline CDR1 is PRHDT and CDR2 FYEKMQ (reference sequence). V lost 10 bases and J 7 bases, leaving 23 bases between the germline ends. CDR3 residues: CATRRGGAPREQYF. The CDR3 bases are TGTGCCACCAGAAGGGGGGGGGCGCCTAGGGAGCAGTACTTC.

The J gene is TRBJ2-3, the V gene TRBV5-1; D tentatively fits TRBD1 or TRBD2 (5 bases each). Between the trimmed V and J ends, which lost 0 bases and 3 bases, there was a span of 14 bases. Germline values: CDR1 SGHRS, CDR2 YFSETQ. This CDR3 is 16 amino acids long. CDR3 residues: CASSLGVGRGTDTQYF. CDR3 nucleotide sequence: TGCGCCAGCAGCTTGGGAGTGGGACGAGGAACAGATACGCAGTATTTT.

This clone was seen a single time. The chain uses TRBV7-2 and TRBJ1-3; possible D gene TRBD1, 5 bases. V lost 5 bases to trimming and J lost 7 bases, with 15 bases between them. This CDR3 comprises 14 residues. The germline CDR1 and CDR2 sequences are SGHTA and FQGNSA. The CDR3 nucleotides are TGTGCCAGCAGCCAACAGGATTGGATCAACACCATATATTTT. Translating it yields CASSQQDWINTIYF.

The chain combines TRBV7-9 with TRBJ2-1, with 7 bases identical to TRBD2. Germline CDR1 and CDR2: SEHNR and FQNEAQ (reference sequence). Germline trimming cut 4 bases from V and 3 bases from J; bases unmatched to any gene: 9. The CDR3 is 16 residues long. CDR3 residues: CASSSAGGTLYNEQFF. CDR3 DNA: TGTGCCAGCAGCTCCGCCGGGGGGACCCTCTACAATGAGCAGTTCTTC.

CDR3 residues: CASSFASGNTIYF. The CDR3 coding sequence is TGTGCCAGCAGCTTCGCCTCGGGGAACACCATATATTTT. This sequence joins TRBV11-2 and TRBJ1-3; no clear D. The CDR3 runs 13 residues. V gave up 3 bases and J gave up 7 bases, with 10 bases separating them. Per germline, CDR1 SGHAT and CDR2 FQNNGV. Full variable domain (rest looked up from reference TRBV11-2 and TRBJ1-3): EAGVAQSPRYKIIEKRQSVAFWCNPISGHATLYWYQQILGQGPKLLIQFQNNGVVDDSQLPKDRFSAERLKGVDSTLKIQPAKLEDSAVYLCASSFASGNTIYFGEGSWLTVV.

This clone has only a few counts. The chain is built from TRBV19 and TRBJ2-3; 11 bases are shared with TRBD2. Trimming at V came to 3 bases and at J to 5 bases, leaving 4 bases not matched to a gene. Germline CDR1 is LNHDA and CDR2 is SQIVND (reference sequence). The CDR3 runs 15 residues. CDR3 region: CASSISLAGGDTQYF. CDR3 bases: TGTGCCAGTAGTATCAGCCTAGCGGGGGGAGATACGCAGTATTTT.

CDR3 region: CAWSWTGRPPYGYTF. DNA for the CDR3: TGTGCCTGGAGTTGGACAGGTAGACCACCCTATGGCTACACCTTC. The chain joins TRBV30 to TRBJ1-2; TRBD1 matches at 7 bases. The CDR3 extends over 15 amino acids. Looked up from germline, CDR1 is GTSNPN and CDR2 is SVGIG (reference sequence). Trimming took 2 bases from V and 4 from J; bases not matched to a gene: 10. The full variable domain, its missing parts supplied by reference TRBV30 and TRBJ1-2, is SQTIHQWPATLVQPVGSPLSLECTVEGTSNPNLYWYRQAAGRGLQLLFYSVGIGQISSEVPQNLSASRPQDRQFILSSKKLLLSDSGFYLCAWSWTGRPPYGYTFGSGTRLTVV.

This rearrangement joins TRBV9 to TRBJ2-1; D possibly corresponds to TRBD1 (6 bases). The CDR3 loop spans 20 amino acids. Germline assignment: CDR1 SGDLS and CDR2 YYNGEE. Trimming stripped 4 bases from V and 1 base from J, with 27 bases between. Here the CDR3 reads CASSSRGARSPPGSYNEQFF. The CDR3 DNA is TGTGCCAGCAGCTCCAGGGGCGCCAGATCCCCGCCGGGTTCCTACAATGAGCAGTTCTTC.

The genes are TRBV2 and TRBJ1-1, with D perhaps TRBD1 (5 bases). CDR3 size: 14 residues. V was clipped by 10 bases and J by 1 base, with 16 bases between them. Germline V gene lookup returns CDR1 SNHLY and CDR2 FYNNEI. The CDR3 region is CATSLRQSNTEAFF. The CDR3 coding sequence is TGTGCCACCAGCCTAAGACAGTCGAACACTGAAGCTTTCTTT.

This chain uses TRBV18 with TRBJ2-1; maybe TRBD1 (7 bases). This CDR3 comprises 16 residues. V lost 3 bases and J 5 bases, leaving 17 bases between the germline ends. Germline loops: CDR1 KGHSH, CDR2 LQKENI. The CDR3 sequence: CASSPEGASSNNEQFF. The CDR3 DNA sequence: TGTGCCAGCTCACCGGAGGGGGCCTCCTCAAACAATGAGCAGTTCTTC.

This chain uses TRBV6-1 with TRBJ1-3, with 7 nucleotides matching TRBD1. The CDR3 is 15 amino acids. The ends lost 6 bases at V and 3 bases at J; junction bases unmatched: 8. CDR1 and CDR2 (germline): MNHNS, SASEGT. CDR3 coding DNA: TGTGCCAGCAGCCCCCGACAGGGCGGTGGAAACACCATATATTTT. Translation: CASSPRQGGGNTIYF.

This clone was found a few times. This chain connects TRBV5-1 to TRBJ2-5; 8 bases fit TRBD1. Unmatched junction bases numbered 11, after V lost 8 bases and J lost 5 bases. Germline V gene sequence: CDR1 SGHRS, CDR2 YFSETQ. This CDR3 is built from 14 residues. CDR3 sequence (DNA): TGCGCCAGTAGCGAACAGGGGGGAAGGGAGACCCAGTACTTC. Protein product: CASSEQGGRETQYF. The variable domain in full, completed from reference TRBV5-1 and TRBJ2-5, reads KAGVTQTPRYLIKTRGQQVTLSCSPISGHRSVSWYQQTPGQGLQFLFEYFSETQRNKGNFPGRFSGRQFSNSRSEMNVSTLELGDSALYLCASSEQGGRETQYFGPGTRLLVL.

This chain links TRBV28 with TRBJ1-4, with TRBD1 matching 8 bases. CDR1 is MDHEN, CDR2 SYDVKM, per germline. This CDR3 has 19 amino acids. V lost 3 bases to trimming and J lost 0 bases; unmatched junction nucleotides: 12. CDR3 in DNA: TGTGCCAGCAGTTTGGACAGGGTCTCGGGGGTTGCAACTAATGAAAAACTGTTTTTT. Translating it yields CASSLDRVSGVATNEKLFF.

This chain connects TRBV11-3 to TRBJ2-7; 7 bases map to TRBD1. V shed 1 base, J shed 5 bases, and the junction held 11 bases outside the gene matches. The CDR3 runs 16 residues. The V gene's germline CDR1 is SGHNT and CDR2 YENEEA. The CDR3 region has the DNA TGTGCCAGCAGCTTAGGGGGACAGACGAGGTCGCACGAGCAGTACGTC. This gives the protein CASSLGGQTRSHEQYV.

The chain combines TRBV6-1 with TRBJ2-5, with 13 bases matching TRBD2. This CDR3 comprises 16 residues. CDR1 is MNHNS, CDR2 SASEGT, per germline. V gave up 8 bases and J gave up 5 bases; unmatched junction bases: 11. The CDR3 sequence: CASRGLAGAAYETQYF. CDR3 nucleotides: TGTGCCAGCCGTGGACTAGCGGGAGCCGCATATGAGACCCAGTACTTC.

This chain joins TRBV4-3 and TRBJ1-1; maybe TRBD1 (5 bases). This CDR3 comprises 14 residues. Looked up from germline, CDR1 is LGHNA and CDR2 is YSLEER. V shed 1 base and J shed 1 base, with 7 bases lying between them. The DNA for the CDR3 is TGCGCCAGCAGCCAAGGGGGGGAGAACACTGAAGCTTTCTTT. It translates to CASSQGGENTEAFF.

The chain carries TRBV4-3 and TRBJ1-2, with TRBD1 as a possible D gene (6 bases). The length of the CDR3 is 15 residues. Between the trimmed V and J ends, which lost 1 base and 5 bases, there was a span of 14 bases. In germline, CDR1 is LGHNA, CDR2 YSLEER. The DNA of the CDR3 is TGCGCCAGCAGCCAAGTCGTACAGGGTGTATATGGCTACACCTTC. Translated, it gives CASSQVVQGVYGYTF.

V usage is TRBV18 and J usage is TRBJ2-2; the D gene is possibly TRBD2 (6 bases). CDR1 and CDR2 from the germline V gene are KGHSH and LQKENI. The CDR3 runs to 14 residues. Trimming pared 3 bases from V and 6 bases from J, leaving 11 bases between. CDR3: CASSPWREAGELFF. The CDR3 DNA reads as TGTGCCAGCTCACCGTGGAGGGAGGCCGGGGAGCTGTTTTTT.